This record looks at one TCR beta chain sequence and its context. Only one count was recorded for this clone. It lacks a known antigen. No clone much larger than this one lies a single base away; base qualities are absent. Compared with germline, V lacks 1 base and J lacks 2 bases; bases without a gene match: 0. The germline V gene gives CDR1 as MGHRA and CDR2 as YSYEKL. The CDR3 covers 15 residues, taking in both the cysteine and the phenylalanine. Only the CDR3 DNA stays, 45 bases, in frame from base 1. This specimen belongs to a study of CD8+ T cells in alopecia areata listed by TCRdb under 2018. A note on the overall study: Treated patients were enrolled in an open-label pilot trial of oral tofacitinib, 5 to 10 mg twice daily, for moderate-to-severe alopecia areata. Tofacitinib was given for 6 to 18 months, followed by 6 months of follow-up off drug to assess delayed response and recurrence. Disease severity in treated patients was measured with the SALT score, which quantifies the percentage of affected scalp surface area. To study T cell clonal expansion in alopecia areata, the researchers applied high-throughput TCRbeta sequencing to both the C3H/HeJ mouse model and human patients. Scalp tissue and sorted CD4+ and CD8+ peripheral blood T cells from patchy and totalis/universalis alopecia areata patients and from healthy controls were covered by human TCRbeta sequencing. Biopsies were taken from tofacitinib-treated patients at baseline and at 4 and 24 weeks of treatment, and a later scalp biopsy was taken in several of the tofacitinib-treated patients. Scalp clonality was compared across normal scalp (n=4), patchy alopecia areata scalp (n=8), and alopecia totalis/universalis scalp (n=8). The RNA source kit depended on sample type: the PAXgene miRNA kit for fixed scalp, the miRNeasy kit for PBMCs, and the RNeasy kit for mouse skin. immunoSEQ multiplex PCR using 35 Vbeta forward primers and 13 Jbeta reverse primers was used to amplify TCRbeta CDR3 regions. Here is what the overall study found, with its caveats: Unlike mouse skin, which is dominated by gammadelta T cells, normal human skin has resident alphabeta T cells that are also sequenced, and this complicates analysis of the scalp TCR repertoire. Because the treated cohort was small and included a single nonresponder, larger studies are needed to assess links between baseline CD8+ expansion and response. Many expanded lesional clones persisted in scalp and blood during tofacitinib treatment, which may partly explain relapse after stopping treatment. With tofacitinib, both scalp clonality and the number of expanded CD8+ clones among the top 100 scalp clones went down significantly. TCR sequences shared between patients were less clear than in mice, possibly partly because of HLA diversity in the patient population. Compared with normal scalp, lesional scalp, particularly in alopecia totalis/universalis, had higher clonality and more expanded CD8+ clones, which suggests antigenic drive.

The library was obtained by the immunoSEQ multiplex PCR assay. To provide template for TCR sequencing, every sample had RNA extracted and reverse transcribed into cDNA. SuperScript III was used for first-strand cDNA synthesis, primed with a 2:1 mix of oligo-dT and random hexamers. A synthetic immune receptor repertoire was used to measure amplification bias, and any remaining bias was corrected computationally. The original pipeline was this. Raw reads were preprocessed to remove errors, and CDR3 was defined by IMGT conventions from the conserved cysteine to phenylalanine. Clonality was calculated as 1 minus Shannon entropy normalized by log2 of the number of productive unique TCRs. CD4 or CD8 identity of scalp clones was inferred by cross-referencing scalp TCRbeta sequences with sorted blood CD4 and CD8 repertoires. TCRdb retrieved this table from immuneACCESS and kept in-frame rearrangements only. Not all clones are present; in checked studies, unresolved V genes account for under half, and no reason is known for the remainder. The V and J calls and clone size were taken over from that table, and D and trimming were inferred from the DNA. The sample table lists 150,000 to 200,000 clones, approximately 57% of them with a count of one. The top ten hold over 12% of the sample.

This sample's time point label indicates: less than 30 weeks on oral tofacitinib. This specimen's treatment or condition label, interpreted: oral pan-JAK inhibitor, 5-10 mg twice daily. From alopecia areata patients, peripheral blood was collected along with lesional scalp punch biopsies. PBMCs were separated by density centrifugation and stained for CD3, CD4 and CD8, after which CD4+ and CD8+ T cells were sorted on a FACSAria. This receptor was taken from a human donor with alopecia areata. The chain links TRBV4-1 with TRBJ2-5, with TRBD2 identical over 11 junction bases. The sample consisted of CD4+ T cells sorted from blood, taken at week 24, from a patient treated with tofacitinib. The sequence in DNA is TGCGCCAGCAGCCAAGGACTAGCGGGACAAGAGACCCAGTACTTC. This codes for CASSQGLAGQETQYF.